This T cell receptor (beta chain) emerged from a study of long-term antiretroviral therapy in people with HIV. The CDR3 sequence is 15 residues long. V gave up 5 bases and J gave up 1 base, with 13 bases separating them. CDR1 is LNHDA and CDR2 is SQIVND in the germline V gene (reference sequence). Investigators performed immunoSEQ version v3.0 at survey level. Method: immunoSEQ multiplex PCR; TCRdb's copy keeps in-frame clones and lacks some. The table includes about 22,000 clones, around 84% detected once. V is TRBV19 and J is TRBJ2-3; a possible D gene is TRBD2 (6 bases). The clonotype originates from a man aged 60 to 69 with HIV. The specimen was unsorted PBMCs, collected 1.3 years after starting antiretroviral therapy. The CDR3: CASSWGDLGTDTQYF. CDR3 sequence (DNA): TGTGCCAGTAGTTGGGGGGATCTGGGCACAGATACGCAGTATTTT.